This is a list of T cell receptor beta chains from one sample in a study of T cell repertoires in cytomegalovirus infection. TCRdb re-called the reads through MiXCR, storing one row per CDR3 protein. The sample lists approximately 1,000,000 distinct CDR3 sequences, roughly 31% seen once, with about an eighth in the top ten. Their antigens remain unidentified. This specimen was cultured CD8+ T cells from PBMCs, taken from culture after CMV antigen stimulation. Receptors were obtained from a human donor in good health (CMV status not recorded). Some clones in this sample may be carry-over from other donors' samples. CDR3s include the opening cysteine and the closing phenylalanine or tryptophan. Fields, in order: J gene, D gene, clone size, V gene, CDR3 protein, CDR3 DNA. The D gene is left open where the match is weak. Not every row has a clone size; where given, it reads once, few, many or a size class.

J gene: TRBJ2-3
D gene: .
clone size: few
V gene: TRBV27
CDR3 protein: CASSLYITDTQYF
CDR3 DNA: TGTGCCAGCAGTTTATACATCACAGATACGCAGTATTTT

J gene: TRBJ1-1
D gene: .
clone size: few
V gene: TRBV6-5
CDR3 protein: CASSYETEMNTEAFF
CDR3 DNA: TGTGCCAGCAGTTACGAAACGGAGATGAACACTGAAGCTTTCTTT

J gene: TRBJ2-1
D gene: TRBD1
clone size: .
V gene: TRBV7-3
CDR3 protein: CASSLGQGWADEQFF
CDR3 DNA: TGTGCCAGCAGCTTGGGACAGGGGTGGGCGGATGAGCAGTTCTTC

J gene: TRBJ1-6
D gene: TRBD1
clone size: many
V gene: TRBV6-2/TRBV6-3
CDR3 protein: CASSLDRGSSPLHF
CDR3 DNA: TGTGCCAGCAGCTTAGACAGGGGGAGTTCACCCCTCCACTTT

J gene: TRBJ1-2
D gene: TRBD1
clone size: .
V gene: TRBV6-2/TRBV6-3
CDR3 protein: CASIPGGQGTYGYTF
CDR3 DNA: TGTGCCAGCATTCCAGGAGGACAGGGGACCTATGGCTACACCTTC

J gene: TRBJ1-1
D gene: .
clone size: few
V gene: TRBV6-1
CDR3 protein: CASSEVLGTEAFF
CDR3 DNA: TGTGCCAGCAGTGAAGTCTTGGGAACTGAAGCTTTCTTT

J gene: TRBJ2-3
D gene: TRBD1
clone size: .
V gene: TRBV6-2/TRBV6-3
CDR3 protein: CASSYSTTGDGTDTQYF
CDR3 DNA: TGTGCCAGCAGTTACTCGACGACAGGGGATGGCACAGATACGCAGTATTTT

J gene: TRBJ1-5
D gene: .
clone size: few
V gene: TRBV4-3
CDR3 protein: CASSQAGLGQPQHF
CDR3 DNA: TGCGCCAGCAGCCAAGCAGGGTTGGGGCAGCCCCAGCATTTT

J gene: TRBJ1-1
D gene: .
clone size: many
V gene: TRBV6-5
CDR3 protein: CASSYSANTEAFF
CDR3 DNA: TGTGCCAGCAGTTACTCAGCGAACACTGAAGCTTTCTTT

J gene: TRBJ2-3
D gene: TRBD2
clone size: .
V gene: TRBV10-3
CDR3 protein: CAITPGGAEAQYF
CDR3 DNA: TGTGCCATCACGCCGGGAGGGGCTGAAGCGCAGTATTTT

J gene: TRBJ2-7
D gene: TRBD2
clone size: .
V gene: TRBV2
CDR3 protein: CASISRGGGYEQYF
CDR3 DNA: TGTGCCAGCATCTCCAGGGGCGGGGGGTACGAGCAGTACTTC

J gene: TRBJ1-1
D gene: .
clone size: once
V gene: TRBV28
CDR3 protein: CASSFPYTLNTEAFF
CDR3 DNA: TGTGCCAGCAGTTTCCCCTATACATTGAACACTGAAGCTTTCTTT

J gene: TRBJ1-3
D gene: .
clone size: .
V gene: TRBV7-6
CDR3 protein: CASSLVFGSGNTIYF
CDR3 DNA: TGTGCCAGCAGCTTAGTTTTTGGTTCTGGAAACACCATATATTTT